This T cell receptor (beta chain) was sequenced during a study of blood T cell repertoires in COVID-19. Generated by immunoSEQ multiplex PCR, the TCRdb table keeps only in-frame clones and is missing some. The sample lists around 38,000 clones; 70% to 90% were seen once. Germline trimming cut 2 bases from V and 1 base from J; bases unmatched to any gene: 24. Germline V gives CDR1 MDHEN, CDR2 SYDVKM. CDR3 length equals 22 residues. Source material: peripheral blood. The chain recombines TRBV28 with TRBJ2-7; 9 positions agree with TRBD1. This TCR was recovered from a man aged 60 to 69 with COVID-19, enrolled during active disease. The CDR3 DNA sequence: TGTGCCAGCAGTTTAACCCGTACCTGGCGGGACAGGGCTCCCCGCGGATCCTACGAGCAGTACTTC. Amino acid sequence: CASSLTRTWRDRAPRGSYEQYF.